This T cell receptor beta chain was identified in a study of early T cells in non-severe SARS-CoV-2 infection. Looking at the study overall: Bulk RNA from unsorted whole blood was sequenced; chains were unpaired. Study-level points and caveats: VDJdb matching skewed toward anti-spike CD8 responses, missing private and CD4 specificities.

Comment on this clonotype: Its specificity is unknown.

Separate cDNA molecules each had unique molecular identifiers attached to them. One entry per CDR3 protein results from TCRdb running MiXCR on the 5' RACE reads. The data show over 60,000 distinct CDR3 sequences, over 9.5% seen once. The germline CDR1 and CDR2 sequences are SGHKS and YYEKEE (reference sequence). The CDR3 is 13 amino acids. V lost 1 base and J lost 4, with 9 bases in between. Sample: whole blood, taken at baseline. The V and J genes are TRBV5-5 and TRBJ2-7; D gene unclear. The TCR originated in an adult who was a healthcare worker with PCR-confirmed SARS-CoV-2 infection or an uninfected control (not recorded which). The CDR3 here is CASSLMTTYEQYF. The CDR3 DNA sequence: TGTGCCAGCAGCTTGATGACCACATACGAGCAGTACTTC.